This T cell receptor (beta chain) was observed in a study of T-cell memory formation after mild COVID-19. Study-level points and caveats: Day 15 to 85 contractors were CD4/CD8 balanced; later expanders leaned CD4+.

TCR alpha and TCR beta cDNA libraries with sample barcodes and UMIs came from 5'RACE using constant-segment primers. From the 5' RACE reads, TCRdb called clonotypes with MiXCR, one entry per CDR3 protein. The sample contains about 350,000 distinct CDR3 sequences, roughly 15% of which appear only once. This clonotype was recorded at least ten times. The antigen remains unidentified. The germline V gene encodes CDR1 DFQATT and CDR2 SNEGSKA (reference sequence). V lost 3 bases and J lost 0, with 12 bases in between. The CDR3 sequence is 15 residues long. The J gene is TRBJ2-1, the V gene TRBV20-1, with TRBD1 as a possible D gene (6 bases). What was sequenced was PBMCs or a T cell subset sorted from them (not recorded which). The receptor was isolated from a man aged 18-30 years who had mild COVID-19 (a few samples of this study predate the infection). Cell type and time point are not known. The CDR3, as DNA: TGCAGTGCTAGGTCGGACAGCAGCTCCTACAATGAGCAGTTCTTC. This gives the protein CSARSDSSSYNEQFF.